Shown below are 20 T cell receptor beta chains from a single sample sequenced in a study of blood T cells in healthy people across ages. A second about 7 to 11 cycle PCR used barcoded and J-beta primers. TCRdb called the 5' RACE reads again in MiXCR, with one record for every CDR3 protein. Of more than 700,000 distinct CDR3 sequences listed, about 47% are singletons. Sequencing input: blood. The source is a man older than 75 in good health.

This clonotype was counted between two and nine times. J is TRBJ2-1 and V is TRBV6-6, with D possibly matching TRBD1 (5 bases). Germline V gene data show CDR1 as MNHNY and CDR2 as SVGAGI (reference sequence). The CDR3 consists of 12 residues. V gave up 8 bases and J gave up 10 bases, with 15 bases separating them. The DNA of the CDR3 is TGTGCCAGCGCGGCCCGGTGGGGCGAGCAGTTCTTC. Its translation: CASAARWGEQFF.

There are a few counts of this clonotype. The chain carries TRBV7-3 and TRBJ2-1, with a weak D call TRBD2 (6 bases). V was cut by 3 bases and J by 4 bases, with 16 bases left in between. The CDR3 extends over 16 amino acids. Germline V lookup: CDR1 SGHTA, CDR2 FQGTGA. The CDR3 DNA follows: TGTGCCAGCAGCTTTAATAGCGGAAACCCTTACAATGAGCAGTTCTTC. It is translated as CASSFNSGNPYNEQFF.

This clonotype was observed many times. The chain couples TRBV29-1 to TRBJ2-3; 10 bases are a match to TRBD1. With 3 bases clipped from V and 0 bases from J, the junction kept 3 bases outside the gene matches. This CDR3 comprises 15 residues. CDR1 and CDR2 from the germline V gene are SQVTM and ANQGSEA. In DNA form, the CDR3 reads TGCAGCGTTGAGGACAGGGGGAGAAGCACAGATACGCAGTATTTT. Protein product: CSVEDRGRSTDTQYF.

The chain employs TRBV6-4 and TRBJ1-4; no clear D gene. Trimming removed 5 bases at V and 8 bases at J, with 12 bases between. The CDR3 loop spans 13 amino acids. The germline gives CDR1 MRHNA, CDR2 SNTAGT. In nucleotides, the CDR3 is TGTGCCAGCAGTACCCGGCTTGGGGAAAAACTGTTTTTT. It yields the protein CASSTRLGEKLFF.

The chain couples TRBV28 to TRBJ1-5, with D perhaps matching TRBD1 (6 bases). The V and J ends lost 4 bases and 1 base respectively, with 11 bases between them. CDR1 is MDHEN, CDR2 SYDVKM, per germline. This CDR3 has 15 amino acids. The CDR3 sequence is CASSSGGLSNQPQHF. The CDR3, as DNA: TGTGCCAGCAGTTCCGGGGGGCTCAGCAATCAGCCCCAGCATTTT. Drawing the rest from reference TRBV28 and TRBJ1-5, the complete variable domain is DVKVTQSSRYLVKRTGEKVFLECVQDMDHENMFWYRQDPGLGLRLIYFSYDVKMKEKGDIPEGYSVSREKKERFSLILESASTNQTSMYLCASSSGGLSNQPQHFGDGTRLSIL.

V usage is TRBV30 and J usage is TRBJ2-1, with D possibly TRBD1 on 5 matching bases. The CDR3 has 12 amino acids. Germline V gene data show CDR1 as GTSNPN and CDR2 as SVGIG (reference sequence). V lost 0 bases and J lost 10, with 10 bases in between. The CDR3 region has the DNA TGTGCCTGGAGTGTACATCAGGGAGAGCAGTTCTTC. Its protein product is CAWSVHQGEQFF.

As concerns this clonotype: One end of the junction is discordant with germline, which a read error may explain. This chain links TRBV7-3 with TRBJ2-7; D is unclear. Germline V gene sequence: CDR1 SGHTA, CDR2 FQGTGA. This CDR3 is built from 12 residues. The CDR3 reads CTSSSDQSEQYF. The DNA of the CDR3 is TGTACCAGCAGCTCGGACCAGAGCGAGCAGTACTTC.

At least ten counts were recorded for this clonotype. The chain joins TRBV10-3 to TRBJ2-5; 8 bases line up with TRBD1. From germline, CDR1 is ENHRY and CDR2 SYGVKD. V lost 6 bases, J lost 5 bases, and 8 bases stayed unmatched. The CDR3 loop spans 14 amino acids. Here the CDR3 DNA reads TGTGCCATCAGACCGAAACAGGGGGAGGAGACCCAGTACTTC. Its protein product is CAIRPKQGEETQYF.

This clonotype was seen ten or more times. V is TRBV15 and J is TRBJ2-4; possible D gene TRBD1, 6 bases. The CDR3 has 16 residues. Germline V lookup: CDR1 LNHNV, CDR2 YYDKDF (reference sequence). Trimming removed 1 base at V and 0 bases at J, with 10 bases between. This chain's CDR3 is CATSRGTVLAKNIQYF. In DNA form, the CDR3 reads TGTGCCACCAGCAGAGGGACAGTCTTAGCCAAAAACATTCAGTACTTC.

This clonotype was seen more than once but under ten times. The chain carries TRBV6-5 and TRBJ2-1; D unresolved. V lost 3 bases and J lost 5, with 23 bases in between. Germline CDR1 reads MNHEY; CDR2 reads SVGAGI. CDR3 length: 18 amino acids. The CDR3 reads CASSYNRLEWKGHNEQFF. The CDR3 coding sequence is TGTGCCAGCAGTTATAATCGGTTGGAGTGGAAGGGCCACAATGAGCAGTTCTTC.

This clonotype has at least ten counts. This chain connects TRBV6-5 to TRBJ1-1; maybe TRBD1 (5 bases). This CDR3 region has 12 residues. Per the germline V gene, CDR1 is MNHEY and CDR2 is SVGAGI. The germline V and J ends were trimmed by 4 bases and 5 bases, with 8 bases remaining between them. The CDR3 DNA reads TGTGCCAGCAGTTGGGGGGGGACTGAAGCTTTCTTT. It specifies CASSWGGTEAFF.

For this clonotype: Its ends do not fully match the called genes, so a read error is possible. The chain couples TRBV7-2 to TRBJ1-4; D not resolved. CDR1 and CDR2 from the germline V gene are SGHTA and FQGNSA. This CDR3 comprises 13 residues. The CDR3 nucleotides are TGTGCCAACAGCTTAGGCCCTTGGGAAAAACTGTTTTTT. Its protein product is CANSLGPWEKLFF.

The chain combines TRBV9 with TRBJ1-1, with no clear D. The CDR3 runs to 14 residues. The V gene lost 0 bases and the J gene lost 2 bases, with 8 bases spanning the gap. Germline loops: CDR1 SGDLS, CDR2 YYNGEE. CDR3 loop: CASSVAPPNTEAFF. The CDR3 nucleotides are TGTGCCAGCAGCGTAGCTCCACCTAACACTGAAGCTTTCTTT.

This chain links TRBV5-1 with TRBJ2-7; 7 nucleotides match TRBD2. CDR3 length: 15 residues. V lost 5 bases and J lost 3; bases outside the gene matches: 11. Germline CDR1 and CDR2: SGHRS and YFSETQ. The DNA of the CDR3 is TGCGCCAGCAGATCCGTCGGTGGACTAGGCTACGAGCAGTACTTC. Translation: CASRSVGGLGYEQYF.

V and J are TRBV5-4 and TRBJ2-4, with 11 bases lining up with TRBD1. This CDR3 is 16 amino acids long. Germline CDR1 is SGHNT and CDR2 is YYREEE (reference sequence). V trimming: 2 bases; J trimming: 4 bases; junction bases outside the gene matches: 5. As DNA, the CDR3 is TGTGCCAGCAGCTTACCGGGACAGGGGGTAAAAAACATTCAGTACTTC. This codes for CASSLPGQGVKNIQYF.

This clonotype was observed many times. Here the CDR3 DNA reads TGCGCCAGCAGCAGGGACAGGGTCGCATCTTCTGGGGCCAACGTCCTGACTTTC. Its translation: CASSRDRVASSGANVLTF. The V gene is TRBV5-1, the J gene TRBJ2-6, with 9 bases identical to TRBD1. Trimming removed 4 bases from V and 1 base from J; junction bases left unmatched: 9. The germline gives CDR1 SGHRS, CDR2 YFSETQ. There are 18 residues in the CDR3.

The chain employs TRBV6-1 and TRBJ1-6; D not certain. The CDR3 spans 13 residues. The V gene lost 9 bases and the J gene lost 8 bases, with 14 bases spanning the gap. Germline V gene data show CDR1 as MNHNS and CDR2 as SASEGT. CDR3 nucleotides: TGTGCCAGGGTTCGGCCCTCGGATTCACCCCTCCACTTT. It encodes CARVRPSDSPLHF.

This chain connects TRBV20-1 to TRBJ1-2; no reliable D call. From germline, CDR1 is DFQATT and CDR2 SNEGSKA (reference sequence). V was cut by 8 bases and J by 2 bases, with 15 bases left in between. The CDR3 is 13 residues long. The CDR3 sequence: CSSQPGSNYGYTF. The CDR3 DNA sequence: TGCAGTTCCCAACCGGGGTCCAACTATGGCTACACCTTC.

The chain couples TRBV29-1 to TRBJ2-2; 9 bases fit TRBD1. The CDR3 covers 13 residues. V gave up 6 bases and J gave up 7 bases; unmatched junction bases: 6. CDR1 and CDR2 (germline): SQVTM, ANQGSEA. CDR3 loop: CSVEKTGGGELFF. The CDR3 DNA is TGCAGCGTAGAGAAGACAGGGGGCGGGGAGCTGTTTTTT.

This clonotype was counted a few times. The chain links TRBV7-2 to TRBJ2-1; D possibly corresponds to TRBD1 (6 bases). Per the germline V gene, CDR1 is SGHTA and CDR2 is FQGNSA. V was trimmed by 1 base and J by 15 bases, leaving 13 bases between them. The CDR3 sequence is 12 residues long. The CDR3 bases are TGTGCCAGCAGCTTAGAGAGGGGGAGTTGGTTCTTC. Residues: CASSLERGSWFF.